The clone carrying this T cell receptor (beta chain) turned up a few times. These data are taken from a study of patients and donors after allogeneic stem cell transplantation. Germline assignment: CDR1 SGHAT and CDR2 FQNNGV. The CDR3 is made up of 16 amino acids. J lost 4 bases, V lost 2 bases, and 5 bases had no gene match. TCRdb itself ran the RT-PCR reads through MiXCR, one entry per CDR3 protein. The sample records about a million distinct CDR3 sequences, around 17% being singletons. Source material: blood, either unsorted or a sorted T cell fraction (not recorded which). The receptor's source is a human donor who was either an allogeneic HSCT recipient or a stem cell or donor lymphocyte infusion donor (not recorded which). It is not recorded whose cells these are; they may come from a transplant donor. The chain combines TRBV11-2 with TRBJ2-1, with 10 bases lining up with TRBD2. CDR3 region: CASSLMLAGDYNEQFF. In DNA, the CDR3 is TGTGCCAGCAGCTTAATGCTAGCGGGAGATTACAATGAGCAGTTCTTC. The whole variable domain, remainder taken from reference TRBV11-2 and TRBJ2-1, is EAGVAQSPRYKIIEKRQSVAFWCNPISGHATLYWYQQILGQGPKLLIQFQNNGVVDDSQLPKDRFSAERLKGVDSTLKIQPAKLEDSAVYLCASSLMLAGDYNEQFFGPGTRLTVL.